These 12 T cell receptor beta chains came from one sample sequenced in a study of regulatory T cells in long-lasting Graves disease listed by TCRdb under 2021. The library was made by multiplex PCR. TCRdb shows the sequencer as Illumina HiSeq 4000. iRepertoire HTBI primers and Arm-PCR amplification of CDR3 regions were used to construct TCR beta libraries. The raw public data were reprocessed by TCRdb itself: fastp quality trimming at Q25, MiXCR clonotype calling, in-frame beta chains only. Entries are consolidated by CDR3 protein sequence, retaining the most common genes and DNA. The sample table lists some 430,000 distinct CDR3 sequences, approximately 21% of them with a count of one. Jointly, the top ten make up 7% to 9% of the sample. What the time point label conveys for this sample: persistent/refractory GD, antithyroid drugs over 5 years with positive TRAb. For both TCR sequencing and RNA sequencing, RNA was extracted from PBMCs in TRIzol.

The specimen was peripheral blood mononuclear cells (PBMCs), collected when the disease was refractory, from a patient treated with antithyroid drugs. These receptors all stem from a female donor with Graves disease.

The chain carries TRBV6-2 or TRBV6-3 and TRBJ2-3; D is possibly TRBD2 (5 bases). The CDR3 contains 14 residues. Germline V lookup: CDR1 MNHEY, CDR2 SVGEGT. Deletions cut 7 bases from V and 0 bases from J, with 11 bases between. CDR3: CASTPEESTDTQYF. As DNA, the CDR3 is TGTGCCAGCACCCCGGAGGAGAGCACAGATACGCAGTATTTT.

At least ten counts were recorded for this clonotype. The chain is built from TRBV6-1 and TRBJ1-6; the D gene is possibly TRBD1 (6 bases). Germline-derived CDR1 and CDR2 are MNHNS and SASEGT. The length of the CDR3 is 13 residues. Trimming shortened V by 4 bases and J by 12 bases, and 13 bases separated the two germline ends. As DNA, the CDR3 is TGTGCCAGCAGTGGACAGGTGCGGGAACCCCTCCACTTT. This gives the protein CASSGQVREPLHF.

This clonotype showed up just a few times. A junction end diverges from the germline sequence, so it may reflect a read error. This chain uses TRBV12-3 or TRBV12-4 with TRBJ1-4, with a weak D call TRBD1 (5 bases). This CDR3 contains 13 residues. The CDR3 is CASSLGGQGEWVF. In DNA, the CDR3 is TGTGCCAGCAGTTTAGGGGGCCAGGGAGAATGGGTTTTT.

The table lists this clonotype with many counts. The CDR3 DNA sequence: TGCGCCAGCAGCTCCAACAGGGGGGAATGGGTGAACACTGAAGCTTTCTTT. This sequence encodes CASSSNRGEWVNTEAFF. The chain combines TRBV5-1 with TRBJ1-1, with 8 nucleotides matching TRBD1. Per germline, CDR1 SGHRS and CDR2 YFSETQ. This CDR3 contains 17 residues. V trimming: 3 bases; J trimming: 0 bases; junction bases outside the gene matches: 10.

This clonotype was found a few times. The V call is TRBV11-3, the J call TRBJ2-2; 8 bases are shared with TRBD2. The V gene end was trimmed by 1 base and the J gene end by 4 bases; junction bases not matched to a gene: 11. Germline-derived CDR1 and CDR2 are SGHNT and YENEEA. This CDR3 has 18 residues. CDR3 bases: TGTGCCAGCAGCTTAGGGCGGGGGGACCGAAGATCCACCGGGGAGCTGTTTTTT. Its translation: CASSLGRGDRRSTGELFF.

This clonotype came up many times. The chain uses TRBV12-5 and TRBJ2-6; D is unresolved. CDR3 length: 18 amino acids. V lost 1 base and J 4 bases, leaving 17 bases between the germline ends. Per germline, CDR1 LGHNT and CDR2 FRNRAP. CDR3 coding DNA: TGTGCTAGTGGTTTGGACGGCGGACCCCTGGCAGGGGCCAACGTCCTGACTTTC. The encoded protein is CASGLDGGPLAGANVLTF.

This clonotype was seen many times. The chain couples TRBV28 to TRBJ1-2; D perhaps matches TRBD1 (5 bases). V gave up 2 bases and J gave up 5 bases, with 12 bases separating them. From germline, CDR1 is MDHEN and CDR2 SYDVKM. The CDR3 has 14 amino acids. CDR3 loop: CASSLDEGPYGYTF. Written as DNA, the CDR3 is TGTGCCAGCAGTTTAGACGAGGGGCCTTATGGCTACACCTTC.

V usage is TRBV7-2 and J usage is TRBJ1-1, with 9 nucleotides matching TRBD1. J gave up 4 bases and V 6 bases, and 12 bases lay outside the gene matches. This CDR3 is built from 16 residues. Germline V gives CDR1 SGHTA, CDR2 FQGNSA. CDR3 loop: CASSLSGGQGGTEAFF. The CDR3 region has the DNA TGTGCCAGCAGTCTTTCGGGGGGACAGGGAGGCACTGAAGCTTTCTTT.

This clonotype was picked up many times. This chain's CDR3 is CASSPPRKGYTF. As DNA, the CDR3 is TGTGCCAGCAGTCCACCGCGAAAAGGCTACACCTTC. The rearrangement links TRBV12-3 or TRBV12-4 to TRBJ1-2; D is unclear. CDR3 length equals 12 residues. Trimming left V 5 bases short and J 8 bases short, with 12 bases between.

The V call is TRBV28, the J call TRBJ2-1; D perhaps matches TRBD1 (6 bases). V lost 3 bases and J 7 bases, leaving 13 bases between the germline ends. CDR1 is MDHEN and CDR2 is SYDVKM in the germline V gene. The CDR3 loop spans 14 amino acids. The CDR3 DNA sequence: TGTGCCAGCAGTTTGTTGGGGGCGGTAAATGAGCAGTTCTTC. Translated: CASSLLGAVNEQFF.

This clonotype occurred many times. The chain recombines TRBV6-1 with TRBJ2-7, with 9 bases lining up with TRBD1. This CDR3 is built from 16 residues. Trimming at V came to 4 bases and at J to 6 bases, leaving 13 bases not matched to a gene. Germline V gene lookup returns CDR1 MNHNS and CDR2 SASEGT. The CDR3 nucleotides are TGTGCCAGCAGTGCATACCGACAGGGGGAATTACGCGAGCAGTACTTC. It is translated as CASSAYRQGELREQYF.

This clonotype appeared many times. The chain has TRBV7-8 and TRBJ1-2; 7 nucleotides align to TRBD1. The CDR3 spans 15 residues. CDR1 SGHVS and CDR2 FQNEAQ come from the germline V gene. J was trimmed by 2 bases and V by 5 bases; bases with no gene match: 8. The CDR3 region has the DNA TGTGCCAGCAGCCCGGACAGGCCTATGAACTATGGCTACACCTTC. It is translated as CASSPDRPMNYGYTF. Complete variable domain (other parts from reference TRBV7-8 and TRBJ1-2): GAGVSQSPRYKVAKRGQDVALRCDPISGHVSLFWYQQALGQGPEFLTYFQNEAQLDKSGLPSDRFFAERPEGSVSTLKIQRTQQEDSAVYLCASSPDRPMNYGYTFGSGTRLTVV.